These 30 T cell receptor beta chains were all obtained from the same sample, sequenced in a study of CD8+ T cells in alopecia areata. cDNA prepared by RNA extraction and subsequent reverse transcription served as the template for sequencing. Here immunoSEQ multiplex PCR was the method, and the copy in TCRdb shows in-frame clones only, minus some. The table has some 150,000 clones, 82% seen once. Documented treatment: oral pan-JAK inhibitor, 5-10 mg twice daily. Material: CD8+ T cells sorted from blood, obtained at week 4, from a patient treated with tofacitinib. The receptors come from a human donor with alopecia areata.

The V call is TRBV4-3, the J call TRBJ2-1; no clear D gene. V was shortened by 3 bases and J by 2 bases, with 11 bases between the two germline ends. The V gene's germline CDR1 is LGHNA and CDR2 YSLEER. The CDR3 length is 15 residues. In nucleotides, the CDR3 is TGCGCCAGCAGCCAGGACCGTGTAACCTACAATGAGCAGTTCTTC. This translates into CASSQDRVTYNEQFF.

A note on this clone: A junction boundary mismatches the germline segment, possibly from a read error. The J gene is TRBJ2-3, the V gene TRBV5-4; the D gene could be TRBD1 or TRBD2 (5 bases each). The germline V gene has CDR1 SGHNT and CDR2 YYREEE (reference sequence). This CDR3 has 15 residues. DNA of the CDR3: TGCGCCAGCAGCCAAGAGAGGGGATCAGCAGATACGCAGTATTTT. Protein product: CASSQERGSADTQYF.

J is TRBJ1-1 and V is TRBV12-5; tentatively, D is TRBD1 (5 bases). V was cut by 0 bases and J by 1 base, with 9 bases left in between. The CDR3 consists of 15 residues. The germline gives CDR1 LGHNT, CDR2 FRNRAP. The CDR3 protein is CASGLVSDRNTEAFF. DNA of the CDR3: TGTGCTAGTGGTTTGGTATCCGACAGGAACACTGAAGCTTTCTTT.

This chain joins TRBV30 and TRBJ2-1, with D maybe TRBD1 (5 bases). There are 14 residues in the CDR3. Germline V gene lookup returns CDR1 GTSNPN and CDR2 SVGIG (reference sequence). Between the trimmed V and J ends, which lost 1 base and 0 bases, there was a span of 7 bases. CDR3 sequence reads: CAWSDRSSYNEQFF. CDR3 DNA: TGTGCCTGGAGTGACAGGAGCTCCTACAATGAGCAGTTCTTC.

The V gene is TRBV11-2, the J gene TRBJ2-7; unclear D gene. The CDR3 extends over 17 amino acids. Germline CDR1 SGHAT, CDR2 FQNNGV. V was pared by 3 bases and J by 2 bases, with 20 bases between. The CDR3 DNA sequence: TGTGCCAGCAGCTTTGGGCAAATCAAGGAGAAGCCCTACGAGCAGTACTTC. It specifies CASSFGQIKEKPYEQYF.

This clone was seen a handful of times. The chain recombines TRBV7-6 with TRBJ2-3; D may be TRBD1 (8 bases). Trimming shortened V by 3 bases and J by 1 base, and 11 bases separated the two germline ends. Germline CDR1 SGHVS, CDR2 FNYEAQ. The CDR3 runs 15 residues. The chain's CDR3 is CASSFTGGGTDTQYF. The CDR3, as DNA: TGTGCCAGCAGCTTTACAGGGGGGGGCACAGATACGCAGTATTTT.

The CDR3 here is CASSLAAGMYQETQYF. The CDR3 region has the DNA TGTGCCAGCAGCTTAGCAGCGGGGATGTACCAAGAGACCCAGTACTTC. The chain combines TRBV11-2 with TRBJ2-5, with TRBD2 identical over 7 bases. The CDR3 is made up of 16 amino acids. In germline, CDR1 is SGHAT, CDR2 FQNNGV. With 1 base clipped from V and 0 bases from J, the junction kept 5 bases outside the gene matches.

V usage is TRBV27 and J usage is TRBJ2-7, with TRBD1 matching over 8 bases. The CDR3 loop spans 13 amino acids. Trimming cost V 5 bases and J 5 bases; bases outside gene matches: 5. The germline CDR1 and CDR2 sequences are MNHEY and SMNVEV (reference sequence). CDR3 in DNA: TGTGCCAGCAGTCCCGGGACAGGAAACGAGCAGTACTTC. It encodes CASSPGTGNEQYF.

The rearrangement joins TRBV9 to TRBJ2-3; the D gene is possibly TRBD2 (5 bases). The CDR3 runs to 14 residues. V was shortened by 0 bases and J by 2 bases, with 7 bases between the two germline ends. The germline V gene encodes CDR1 SGDLS and CDR2 YYNGEE. CDR3 residues: CASSVGGPTDTQYF. CDR3 nucleotide sequence: TGTGCCAGCAGCGTAGGAGGGCCCACAGATACGCAGTATTTT. Complete variable domain (other parts from reference TRBV9 and TRBJ2-3): DSGVTQTPKHLITATGQRVTLRCSPRSGDLSVYWYQQSLDQGLQFLIQYYNGEERAKGNILERFSAQQFPDLHSELNLSSLELGDSALYFCASSVGGPTDTQYFGPGTRLTVL.

The chain is built from TRBV5-4 and TRBJ2-1; D ambiguous. CDR1 is SGHNT, CDR2 YYREEE, per germline (reference sequence). The CDR3 is 13 amino acids. V was clipped by 2 bases and J by 8 bases, with 11 bases between them. CDR3 sequence: CASSFHQNHEQFF. The CDR3 DNA is TGTGCCAGCAGCTTTCATCAGAACCATGAGCAGTTCTTC.

The count of this clone is one. V gene TRBV9 combines with J gene TRBJ2-3; 10 nucleotides align to TRBD2. CDR3 length equals 15 residues. Germline CDR1 is SGDLS and CDR2 is YYNGEE. V was clipped by 4 bases and J by 2 bases; unmatched bases: 4. CDR3 DNA sequence: TGTGCCAGCAGCACCGGACTAGCGGCCACAGATACGCAGTATTTT. As protein: CASSTGLAATDTQYF. Drawing the rest from reference TRBV9 and TRBJ2-3, the complete variable domain is DSGVTQTPKHLITATGQRVTLRCSPRSGDLSVYWYQQSLDQGLQFLIQYYNGEERAKGNILERFSAQQFPDLHSELNLSSLELGDSALYFCASSTGLAATDTQYFGPGTRLTVL.

V and J are TRBV6-5 and TRBJ1-5; 12 bases line up with TRBD1. The CDR3 spans 13 residues. With 4 bases clipped from V and 13 bases from J, the junction kept 5 bases outside the gene matches. Germline V lookup: CDR1 MNHEY, CDR2 SVGAGI. The CDR3 region is CASSWGTGGAQHF. CDR3 bases: TGTGCCAGCAGTTGGGGGACAGGGGGCGCTCAGCATTTT.

This clone was seen once. The genes are TRBV7-9 and TRBJ2-6; D might be TRBD1 or TRBD2, each matching 5 bases. Trimming took 10 bases from V and 2 from J, leaving 21 bases between them. The CDR3 sequence is 17 residues long. Per the germline V gene, CDR1 is SEHNR and CDR2 is FQNEAQ (reference sequence). The CDR3 loop reads CAIIPGSRRTGANVLTF. CDR3 in DNA: TGTGCCATCATACCAGGGAGTCGGCGGACTGGGGCCAACGTCCTGACTTTC.

This clone was picked up a small number of times. V is TRBV15 and J is TRBJ2-5, with D uncertain. Germline V gene sequence: CDR1 LNHNV, CDR2 YYDKDF (reference sequence). The V end lost 1 base, the J end lost 2 bases, and 8 bases lay between the germline ends. The length of the CDR3 is 14 residues. In nucleotides, the CDR3 is TGTGCCACCAGCAGAGGGACGGTACAAGAGACCCAGTACTTC. This gives the protein CATSRGTVQETQYF.

The chain employs TRBV2 and TRBJ1-1; D gene uncertain. The germline V and J ends were trimmed by 4 bases and 0 bases, with 9 bases remaining between them. Looked up from germline, CDR1 is SNHLY and CDR2 is FYNNEI. CDR3 length equals 14 residues. The CDR3 coding sequence is TGTGCCAGCAGTGTTACGGGGTTGAACACTGAAGCTTTCTTT. The encoded protein is CASSVTGLNTEAFF.

This chain links TRBV6-1 with TRBJ1-5; 7 nucleotides line up with TRBD1. The CDR3 runs 16 residues. Trimming at V came to 2 bases and at J to 2 bases, leaving 6 bases not matched to a gene. CDR1 is MNHNS, CDR2 SASEGT, per germline. The CDR3 nucleotides read TGTGCCAGCAGTGAAAAGACAGGGTTCGGCAATCAGCCCCAGCATTTT. Translated, it gives CASSEKTGFGNQPQHF.

This chain joins TRBV4-3 and TRBJ2-5; 12 positions match TRBD2. Looked up from germline, CDR1 is LGHNA and CDR2 is YSLEER. This CDR3 is built from 16 residues. Germline trimming cut 5 bases from V and 2 bases from J; bases unmatched to any gene: 6. The chain's CDR3 is CASSSGTSGHQETQYF. CDR3 bases: TGCGCCAGCAGCTCAGGGACTAGCGGGCATCAAGAGACCCAGTACTTC.

This clone was observed a single time. The chain joins TRBV7-2 to TRBJ1-1; TRBD1 aligns across 7 bases. The CDR3 has 15 residues. The germline CDR1 and CDR2 sequences are SGHTA and FQGNSA. V trimming: 3 bases; J trimming: 4 bases; junction bases outside the gene matches: 8. The CDR3 region has the DNA TGTGCCAGCAGCTTCTACACAGGGGTCGGCACTGAAGCTTTCTTT. It specifies CASSFYTGVGTEAFF.

V usage is TRBV6-1 and J usage is TRBJ2-3, with D possibly TRBD2 on 5 matching bases. This CDR3 has 13 amino acids. CDR1 is MNHNS, CDR2 SASEGT, per germline. The ends were cut back, 8 bases at V and 0 bases at J, with 9 bases in the middle. In DNA, the CDR3 is TGTGCCAGCGACTATACTAGCACAGATACGCAGTATTTT. Translation: CASDYTSTDTQYF.

The sample holds one count of this clone. The genes are TRBV4-3 and TRBJ2-7; 8 bases map to TRBD1. Germline CDR1 is LGHNA and CDR2 is YSLEER. This CDR3 has 15 residues. Trimming removed 4 bases from V and 3 bases from J; junction bases left unmatched: 8. In DNA, the CDR3 is TGCGCCAGCAGCCCCGACAGGGGTGGCAACTACGAGCAGTACTTC. This encodes CASSPDRGGNYEQYF.

The V call is TRBV29-1, the J call TRBJ2-3; D gene uncertain. The CDR3 length is 12 residues. V was pared by 5 bases and J by 3 bases, with 9 bases between. Germline assignment: CDR1 SQVTM and CDR2 ANQGSEA. DNA of the CDR3: TGCAGCGTTATTGGGAAAACAGATACGCAGTATTTT. Its protein is CSVIGKTDTQYF.

The chain uses TRBV4-3 and TRBJ1-5, with D perhaps matching TRBD1 (5 bases). V lost 0 bases and J 0 bases, leaving 9 bases between the germline ends. CDR1 and CDR2 (germline): LGHNA, YSLEER. The CDR3 covers 16 residues. Written as DNA, the CDR3 is TGCGCCAGCAGCCAAGAACAGGCTTATAGCAATCAGCCCCAGCATTTT. Translation: CASSQEQAYSNQPQHF.

DNA for the CDR3: TGTGCCAGCAGCTTAGAAGTTGGCAGCCTGGCTAACTATGGCTACACCTTC. The encoded protein is CASSLEVGSLANYGYTF. The chain carries TRBV7-8 and TRBJ1-2; D is uncertain. Trimming left V 1 base short and J 0 bases short, with 15 bases between. The CDR3 spans 17 residues. The V gene's germline CDR1 is SGHVS and CDR2 FQNEAQ. Full variable domain (rest looked up from reference TRBV7-8 and TRBJ1-2): GAGVSQSPRYKVAKRGQDVALRCDPISGHVSLFWYQQALGQGPEFLTYFQNEAQLDKSGLPSDRFFAERPEGSVSTLKIQRTQQEDSAVYLCASSLEVGSLANYGYTFGSGTRLTVV.

This clone was counted only a few times. V is TRBV7-9 and J is TRBJ2-7, with a tentative D call TRBD2 (5 bases). Germline CDR1 is SEHNR and CDR2 is FQNEAQ (reference sequence). The CDR3 totals 16 residues. V was pared by 0 bases and J by 6 bases, with 18 bases between. The CDR3 loop reads CASSLAGDGRTGEQYF. The CDR3 DNA follows: TGTGCCAGCAGCTTAGCAGGAGATGGGCGGACTGGCGAGCAGTACTTC.

This chain joins TRBV2 and TRBJ1-5; D gene unclear. V was shortened by 7 bases and J by 0 bases, with 13 bases between the two germline ends. Germline CDR1 SNHLY, CDR2 FYNNEI. This CDR3 comprises 15 residues. This CDR3 is CASKNSPYSNQPQHF. Here the CDR3 DNA reads TGTGCCAGCAAGAATAGTCCTTATAGCAATCAGCCCCAGCATTTT.

The DNA of the CDR3 is TGTGCCAGCAGCTTACAAGACTCCTACGAGCAGTACTTC. Amino acids: CASSLQDSYEQYF. The rearrangement links TRBV7-6 to TRBJ2-7; D is undetermined. This CDR3 has 13 residues. Germline V gene data show CDR1 as SGHVS and CDR2 as FNYEAQ. The V and J ends lost 2 bases and 0 bases respectively, with 5 bases between them. The whole variable domain, remainder taken from reference TRBV7-6 and TRBJ2-7, is GAGVSQSPRYKVTKRGQDVALRCDPISGHVSLYWYRQALGQGPEFLTYFNYEAQQDKSGLPNDRFSAERPEGSISTLTIQRTEQRDSAMYRCASSLQDSYEQYFGPGTRLTVT.

J is TRBJ1-1 and V is TRBV4-1, with D tentatively TRBD1 (6 bases). Germline V CDR1 and CDR2: MGHRA, YSYEKL. V was pared by 6 bases and J by 2 bases, with 10 bases between. The CDR3 has 13 amino acids. CDR3 sequence reads: CASRQTGNTEAFF. CDR3 DNA: TGCGCCAGCAGACAGACAGGTAACACTGAAGCTTTCTTT.

The chain is built from TRBV11-3 and TRBJ2-5, with TRBD1 identical over 8 bases. The CDR3 loop spans 15 amino acids. Trimming at V came to 4 bases and at J to 2 bases, leaving 6 bases not matched to a gene. Germline CDR1 is SGHNT and CDR2 is YENEEA. CDR3 nucleotide sequence: TGTGCCAGCAGCTCAAGACAGGGGACGCAAGAGACCCAGTACTTC. Protein sequence: CASSSRQGTQETQYF.

The rearrangement joins TRBV7-9 to TRBJ1-6; 10 positions match TRBD1. Trimming removed 5 bases from V and 10 bases from J; junction bases left unmatched: 5. The CDR3 sequence is 14 residues long. Germline CDR1 is SEHNR and CDR2 is FQNEAQ (reference sequence). CDR3 sequence reads: CASSPGQGISPLHF. The CDR3 DNA reads TGTGCCAGCAGCCCGGGACAGGGGATCTCACCCCTCCACTTT.

In its sample, this clone was seen once. Additional DNA sequences in this sample encode the identical CDR3. The chain carries TRBV6-5 and TRBJ2-7; TRBD1 matches 8 bases. J was trimmed by 2 bases and V by 2 bases; bases with no gene match: 2. The CDR3 contains 14 residues. The germline V gene has CDR1 MNHEY and CDR2 SVGAGI. In DNA form, the CDR3 reads TGTGCCAGCAGTTACGGGACAGGACCCTACGAGCAGTACTTC. It translates to CASSYGTGPYEQYF.